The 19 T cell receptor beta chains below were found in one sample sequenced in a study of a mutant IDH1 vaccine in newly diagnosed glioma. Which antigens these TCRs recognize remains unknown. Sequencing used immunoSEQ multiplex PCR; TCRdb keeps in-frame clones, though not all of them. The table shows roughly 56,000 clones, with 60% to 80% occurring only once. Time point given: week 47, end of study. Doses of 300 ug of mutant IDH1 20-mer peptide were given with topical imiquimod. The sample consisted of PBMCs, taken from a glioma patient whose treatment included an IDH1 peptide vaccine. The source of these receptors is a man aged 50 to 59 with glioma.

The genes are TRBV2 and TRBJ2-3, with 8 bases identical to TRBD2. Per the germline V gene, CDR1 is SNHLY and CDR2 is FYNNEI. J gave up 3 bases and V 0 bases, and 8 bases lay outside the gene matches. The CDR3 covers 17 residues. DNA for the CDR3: TGTGCCAGCAGTGAAGCGCTTGGACTAGCTGGGACAGATACGCAGTATTTT. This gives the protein CASSEALGLAGTDTQYF.

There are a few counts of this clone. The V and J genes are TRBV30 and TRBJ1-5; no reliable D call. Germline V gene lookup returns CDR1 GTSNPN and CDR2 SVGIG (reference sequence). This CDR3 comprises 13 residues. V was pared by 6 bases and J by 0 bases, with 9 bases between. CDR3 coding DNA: TGTGCCTGTTCTACGGGTAGCAATCAGCCCCAGCATTTT. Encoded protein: CACSTGSNQPQHF. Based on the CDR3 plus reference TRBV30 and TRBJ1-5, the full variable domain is SQTIHQWPATLVQPVGSPLSLECTVEGTSNPNLYWYRQAAGRGLQLLFYSVGIGQISSEVPQNLSASRPQDRQFILSSKKLLLSDSGFYLCACSTGSNQPQHFGDGTRLSIL.

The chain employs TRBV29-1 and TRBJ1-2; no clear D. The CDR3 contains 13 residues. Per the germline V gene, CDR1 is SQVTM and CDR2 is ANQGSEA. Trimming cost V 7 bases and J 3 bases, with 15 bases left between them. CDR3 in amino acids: CSALAARHYGYTF. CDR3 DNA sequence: TGCAGCGCTCTCGCGGCCCGCCACTATGGCTACACCTTC.

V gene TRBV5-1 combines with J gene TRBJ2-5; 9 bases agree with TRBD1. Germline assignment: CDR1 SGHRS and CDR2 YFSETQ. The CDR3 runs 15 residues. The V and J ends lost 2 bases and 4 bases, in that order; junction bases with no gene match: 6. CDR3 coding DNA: TGCGCCAGCAGCTTAACAGGGGGCACGCGAGAGACCCAGTACTTC. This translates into CASSLTGGTRETQYF.

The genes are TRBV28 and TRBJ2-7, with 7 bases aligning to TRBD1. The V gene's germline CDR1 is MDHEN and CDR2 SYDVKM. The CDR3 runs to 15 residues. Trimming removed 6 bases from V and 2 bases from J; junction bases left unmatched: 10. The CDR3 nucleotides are TGTGCCAGCAGGCATATAAGGGGGCACACCTACGAGCAGTACTTC. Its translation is CASRHIRGHTYEQYF.

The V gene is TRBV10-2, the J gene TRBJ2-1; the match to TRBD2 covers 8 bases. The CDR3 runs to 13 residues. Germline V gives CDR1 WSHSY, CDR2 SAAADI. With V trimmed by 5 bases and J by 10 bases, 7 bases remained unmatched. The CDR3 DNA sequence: TGCGCCAGCAGTCTAGAGCGGGGGAGGGAGCAGTTCTTC. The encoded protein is CASSLERGREQFF.

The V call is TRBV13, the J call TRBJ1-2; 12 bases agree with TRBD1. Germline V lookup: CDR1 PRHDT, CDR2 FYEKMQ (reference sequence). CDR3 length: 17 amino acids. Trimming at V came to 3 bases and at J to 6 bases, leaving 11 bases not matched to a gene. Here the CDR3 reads CASSFVVGTGGMDGYTF. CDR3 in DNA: TGTGCCAGCAGCTTTGTCGTGGGGACAGGGGGCATGGATGGCTACACCTTC.

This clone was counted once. The CDR3 DNA follows: TGTGCCAGCTATCCGGACGGGAACACTGAAGCTTTCTTT. Residues: CASYPDGNTEAFF. V usage is TRBV7-9 and J usage is TRBJ1-1; D gene ambiguous. Germline loops: CDR1 SEHNR, CDR2 FQNEAQ (reference sequence). The CDR3 sequence is 13 residues long. V gave up 8 bases and J gave up 1 base, with 11 bases separating them.

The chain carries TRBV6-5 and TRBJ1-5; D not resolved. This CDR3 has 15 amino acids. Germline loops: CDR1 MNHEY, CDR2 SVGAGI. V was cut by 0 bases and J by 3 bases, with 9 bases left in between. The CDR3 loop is CASSYSSRPNQPQHF. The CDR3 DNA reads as TGTGCCAGCAGTTACTCGAGTCGACCCAATCAGCCCCAGCATTTT.

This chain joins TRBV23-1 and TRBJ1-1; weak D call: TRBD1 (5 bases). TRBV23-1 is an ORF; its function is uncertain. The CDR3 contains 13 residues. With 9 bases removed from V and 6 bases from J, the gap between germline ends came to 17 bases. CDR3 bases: TGCGCCAGATGGGACGGCGGAGTCCCTGAAGCTTTCTTT. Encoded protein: CARWDGGVPEAFF.

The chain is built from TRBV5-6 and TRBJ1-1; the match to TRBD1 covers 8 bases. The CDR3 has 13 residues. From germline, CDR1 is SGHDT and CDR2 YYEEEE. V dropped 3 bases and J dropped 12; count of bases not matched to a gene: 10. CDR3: CASSSGQAKITFF. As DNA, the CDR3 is TGTGCCAGCAGCTCGGGACAGGCTAAGATAACTTTCTTT.

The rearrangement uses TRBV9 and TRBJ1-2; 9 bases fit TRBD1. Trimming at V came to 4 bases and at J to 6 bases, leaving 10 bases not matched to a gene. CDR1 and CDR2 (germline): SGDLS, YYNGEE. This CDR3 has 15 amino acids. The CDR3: CASSPSLTGGHGYTF. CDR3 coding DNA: TGTGCCAGCAGCCCCAGTTTGACAGGGGGGCATGGCTACACCTTC.

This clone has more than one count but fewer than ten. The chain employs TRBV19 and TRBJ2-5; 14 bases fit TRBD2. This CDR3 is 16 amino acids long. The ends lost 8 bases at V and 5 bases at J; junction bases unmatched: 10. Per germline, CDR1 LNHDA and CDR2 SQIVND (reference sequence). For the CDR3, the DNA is TGTGCCAGTTCAGGGACTAGCGGGGGCCGGGGGGAGACCCAGTACTTC. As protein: CASSGTSGGRGETQYF.

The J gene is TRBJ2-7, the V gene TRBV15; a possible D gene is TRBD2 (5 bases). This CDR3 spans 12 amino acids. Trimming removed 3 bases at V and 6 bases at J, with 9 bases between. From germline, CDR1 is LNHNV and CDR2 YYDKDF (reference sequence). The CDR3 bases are TGTGCCACCAGCAGGGACCGGGGCGAGCAGTACTTC. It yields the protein CATSRDRGEQYF. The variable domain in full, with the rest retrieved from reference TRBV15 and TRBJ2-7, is DAMVIQNPRYQVTQFGKPVTLSCSQTLNHNVMYWYQQKSSQAPKLLFHYYDKDFNNEADTPDNFQSRRPNTSFCFLDIRSPGLGDTAMYLCATSRDRGEQYFGPGTRLTVT.

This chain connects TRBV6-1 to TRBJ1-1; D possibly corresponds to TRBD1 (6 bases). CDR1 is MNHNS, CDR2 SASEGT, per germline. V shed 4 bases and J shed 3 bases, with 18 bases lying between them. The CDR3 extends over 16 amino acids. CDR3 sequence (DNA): TGTGCCAGCAGTGGCGGGGGATGGGGGCTGGACACTGAAGCTTTCTTT. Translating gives CASSGGGWGLDTEAFF.

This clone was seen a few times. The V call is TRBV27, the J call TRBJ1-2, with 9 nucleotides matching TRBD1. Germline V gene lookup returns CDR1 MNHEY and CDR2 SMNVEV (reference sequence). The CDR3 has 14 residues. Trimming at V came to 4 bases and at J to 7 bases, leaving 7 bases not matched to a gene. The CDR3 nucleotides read TGTGCCAGCAGTTACGGACAGGGGAGGGCTGGCTACACCTTC. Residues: CASSYGQGRAGYTF.

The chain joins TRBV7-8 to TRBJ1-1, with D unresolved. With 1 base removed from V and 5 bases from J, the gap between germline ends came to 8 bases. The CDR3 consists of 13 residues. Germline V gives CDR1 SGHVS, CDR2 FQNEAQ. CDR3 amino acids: CASSLGGVTEAFF. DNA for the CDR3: TGTGCCAGCAGCTTAGGAGGAGTTACTGAAGCTTTCTTT. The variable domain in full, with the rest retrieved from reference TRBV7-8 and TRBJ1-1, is GAGVSQSPRYKVAKRGQDVALRCDPISGHVSLFWYQQALGQGPEFLTYFQNEAQLDKSGLPSDRFFAERPEGSVSTLKIQRTQQEDSAVYLCASSLGGVTEAFFGQGTRLTVV.

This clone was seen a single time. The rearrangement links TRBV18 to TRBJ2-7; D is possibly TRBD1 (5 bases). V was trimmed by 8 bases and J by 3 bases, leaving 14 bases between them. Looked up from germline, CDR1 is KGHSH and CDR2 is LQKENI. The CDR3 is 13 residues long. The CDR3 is CASRTDSGYEQYF. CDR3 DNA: TGTGCCAGCCGCACAGACAGTGGCTACGAGCAGTACTTC.

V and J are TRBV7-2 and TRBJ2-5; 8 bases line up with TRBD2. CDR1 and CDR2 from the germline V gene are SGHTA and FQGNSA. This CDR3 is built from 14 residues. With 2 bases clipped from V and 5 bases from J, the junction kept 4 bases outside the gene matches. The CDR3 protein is CASSLSGGWETQYF. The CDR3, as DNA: TGTGCCAGCAGCTTATCGGGGGGGTGGGAGACCCAGTACTTC.